Reported below is one TCR beta chain. Per the original methods: Reference gene primer amplification gave nucleated cell count estimates. Profiling relied on immunoSEQ multiplex PCR, and the TCRdb table lists in-frame clones only, not all of them. V and J calls and clone size are given by that table; D and trimming were obtained from the DNA. The repertoire consists of roughly 34,000 clones, with 75% to 85% occurring once and the leading ten covering 13% to 15%. This entry is derived from a study of blood T cell repertoires in COVID-19. Study at large: Sites in the United States, Italy and Spain provided acute and convalescent COVID-19 samples.

In germline, CDR1 is MNHEY, CDR2 SVGAGI. V shed 6 bases, J shed 8 bases, and the junction held 7 bases outside the gene matches. The CDR3 contains 15 residues. Material for sequencing was peripheral blood. This clonotype was sampled from a woman aged 70 to 79 with acute or convalescent COVID-19. The rearrangement joins TRBV6-5 to TRBJ2-5; 15 bases align to TRBD2. CDR3 sequence reads: CASRRTSGGANTQYF. CDR3 nucleotides: TGTGCCAGCAGGAGGACTAGCGGGGGGGCCAACACCCAGTACTTC.